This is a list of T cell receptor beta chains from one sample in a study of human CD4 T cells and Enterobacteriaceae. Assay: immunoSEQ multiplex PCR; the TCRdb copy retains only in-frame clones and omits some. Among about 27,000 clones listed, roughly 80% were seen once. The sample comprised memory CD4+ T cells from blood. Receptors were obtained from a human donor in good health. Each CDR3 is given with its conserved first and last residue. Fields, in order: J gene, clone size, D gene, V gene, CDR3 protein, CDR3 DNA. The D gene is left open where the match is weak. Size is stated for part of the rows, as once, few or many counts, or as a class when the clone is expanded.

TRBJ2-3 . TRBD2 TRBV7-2 CASSPGLAGLQTDTQYF TGTGCCAGCAGCCCGGGACTAGCGGGACTCCAGACGGATACGCAGTATTTT
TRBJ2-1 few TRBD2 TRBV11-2 CASSLGSSGGYNEQFF TGTGCCAGCAGCTTAGGAAGCAGCGGGGGATACAATGAGCAGTTCTTC
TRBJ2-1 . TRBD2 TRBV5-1 CASSRGLGTRGNEQFF TGCGCCAGCAGCCGCGGTTTGGGGACTAGGGGCAATGAGCAGTTCTTC
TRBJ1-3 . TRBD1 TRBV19 CASKNRGRENTIYF TGTGCCAGTAAGAACAGGGGGCGCGAAAACACCATATATTTT
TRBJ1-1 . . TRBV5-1 CASARGAGNTEAFF TGCGCCAGCGCAAGGGGGGCGGGAAACACTGAAGCTTTCTTT
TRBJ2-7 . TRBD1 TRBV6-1 CASSESGQGDKQYF TGTGCCAGCAGTGAATCGGGACAGGGTGACAAGCAGTACTTC
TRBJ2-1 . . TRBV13 CASSLRKGHEQFF TGTGCCAGCAGCTTAAGAAAAGGCCATGAGCAGTTCTTC
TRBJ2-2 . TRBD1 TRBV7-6 CASSLQPGTGGPGELFF TGTGCCAGCAGCCTACAGCCCGGGACAGGGGGCCCCGGGGAGCTGTTTTTT
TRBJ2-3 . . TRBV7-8 CASSVQGAGRTDTQYF TGTGCCAGCAGCGTCCAAGGAGCCGGCCGCACAGATACGCAGTATTTT
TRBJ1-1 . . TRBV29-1 CSVKNTHEAFF TGCAGCGTTAAAAACACCCATGAAGCTTTCTTT
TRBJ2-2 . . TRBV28 CASSLDRRDTGELFF TGTGCCAGCAGTTTGGACAGGAGGGACACCGGGGAGCTGTTTTTT
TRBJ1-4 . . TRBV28 CASSTAGLDEKLFF TGTGCCAGCAGTACCGCAGGGTTAGATGAAAAACTGTTTTTT
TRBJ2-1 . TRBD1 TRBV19 CASSISGTGIYYEQFF TGTGCCAGTAGTATTTCCGGGACAGGGATTTACTATGAGCAGTTCTTC
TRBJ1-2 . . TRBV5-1 CASSLASAERGYTF TGCGCCAGCAGCTTGGCCAGCGCCGAGAGGGGCTACACCTTC
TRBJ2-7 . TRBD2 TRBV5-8 CASSLEGAGISYEQYF TGTGCCAGCAGCTTGGAAGGAGCGGGGATATCCTACGAGCAGTACTTC
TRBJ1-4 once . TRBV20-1 CSARRGEKLFF TGCAGTGCTAGGAGAGGGGAAAAACTGTTTTTT
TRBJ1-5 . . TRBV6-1 CASMNGLGNQPQHF TGTGCCAGCATGAACGGTCTAGGCAATCAGCCCCAGCATTTT
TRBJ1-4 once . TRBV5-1 CASSRGAGGEKLFF TGCGCCAGCAGCCGGGGGGCCGGAGGGGAAAAACTGTTTTTT
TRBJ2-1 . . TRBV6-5 CASRLSFSSYNEQFF TGTGCCAGCAGGCTCTCCTTTAGCTCCTACAATGAGCAGTTCTTC
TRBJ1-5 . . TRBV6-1 CASSSDIANQPQHF TGTGCCAGCAGTTCCGACATCGCCAATCAGCCCCAGCATTTT
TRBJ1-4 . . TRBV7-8 CASSKGPPLELFF TGTGCCAGCAGCAAGGGACCACCATTAGAACTGTTTTTT
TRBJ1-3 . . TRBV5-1 CASSPQGPGNTIYF TGCGCCAGCAGCCCACAGGGCCCTGGAAACACCATATATTTT
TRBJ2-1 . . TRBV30 CAWRGAMSVQFF TGTGCCTGGAGGGGGGCAATGTCGGTGCAGTTCTTC
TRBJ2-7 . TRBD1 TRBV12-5 CASGLMTGKHEQYF TGTGCTAGTGGTTTGATGACAGGGAAACACGAGCAGTACTTC
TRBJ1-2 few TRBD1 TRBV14 CASSLPGQERYGYTF TGTGCCAGCAGCCTCCCCGGACAGGAGAGGTATGGCTACACCTTC
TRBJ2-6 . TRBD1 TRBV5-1 CASKTGGQSGANVLTF TGCGCCAGCAAGACAGGGGGCCAGTCTGGGGCCAACGTCCTGACTTTC
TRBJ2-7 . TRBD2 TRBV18 CASSPRGPSGGATYEQYF TGTGCCAGCTCACCACGAGGCCCTAGCGGGGGTGCTACCTACGAGCAGTACTTC
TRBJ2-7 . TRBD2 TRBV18 CASSPPSGGLSEQYF TGTGCCAGCTCACCACCTAGCGGGGGCCTGAGCGAGCAGTACTTC
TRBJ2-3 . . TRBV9 CASSVSTEKFDTQYF TGTGCCAGCAGCGTGAGTACAGAAAAGTTTGATACGCAGTATTTT
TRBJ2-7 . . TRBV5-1 CASSLGVAGWTYEQYF TGCGCCAGCAGCTTGGGAGTGGCGGGATGGACCTACGAGCAGTACTTC
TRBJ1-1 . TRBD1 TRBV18 CASSRTGVTRNTEAFF TGTGCCAGCTCACGGACAGGGGTTACTCGGAACACTGAAGCTTTCTTT
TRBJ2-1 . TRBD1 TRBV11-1 CASSFGQGPYNEQFF TGTGCCAGCAGCTTCGGACAGGGGCCCTACAATGAGCAGTTCTTC
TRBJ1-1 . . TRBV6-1 CASSEYPLSQAEAFF TGTGCCAGCAGTGAGTATCCCCTCTCGCAGGCTGAAGCTTTCTTT